The subject of this entry is one T cell receptor (beta chain). Antigen: not known. The sample originates from a study of radiotherapy plus CTLA-4 blockade in lung cancer. General study results and limits: TCR clones from tumors expanded in blood after radiotherapy plus ipilimumab.

Measured with immunoSEQ multiplex PCR; TCRdb has only the in-frame clones, and not every one. The data show some 96,000 clones, 88% seen once. Germline V lookup: CDR1 SNHLY, CDR2 FYNNEI. The CDR3 length is 15 residues. Trimming left V 6 bases short and J 10 bases short, with 21 bases between. This chain joins TRBV2 and TRBJ2-2; tentatively, D is TRBD1 (6 bases). The receptor was isolated from a human donor with non-small cell lung cancer that progressed on radiotherapy plus ipilimumab. Sequencing used peripheral blood, obtained from a patient treated with radiotherapy plus ipilimumab. The CDR3 sequence: CASSPDPPQGSELFF. Here the CDR3 DNA reads TGTGCCAGCAGCCCCGACCCACCACAGGGTTCGGAGCTGTTTTTT.